This T cell receptor (beta chain) is drawn from a study of T-cell memory formation after mild COVID-19. TCR alpha and TCR beta cDNA libraries carrying sample barcodes and UMIs were produced by 5'RACE using constant-segment primers. TCRdb reprocessed the 5' RACE reads with MiXCR, giving one entry per CDR3 protein. The sample contains 210,000 or so distinct CDR3 sequences, about 17% of which appear only once. Germline CDR1 reads SGHRS; CDR2 reads YFSETQ. Unmatched junction bases numbered 11, after V lost 2 bases and J lost 0 bases. The CDR3 contains 19 residues. V gene TRBV5-1 combines with J gene TRBJ1-3; TRBD1 matches at 10 bases. The specimen was PBMCs or a T cell subset sorted from them (not recorded which). The receptor was derived from an adult woman who had mild COVID-19 (a few samples of this study predate the infection). Cell type and time point are not known. The CDR3 loop is CASSLSAGTGANSGNTIYF. Written as DNA, the CDR3 is TGCGCCAGCAGCTTATCAGCCGGGACAGGGGCAAACTCTGGAAACACCATATATTTT. Looking up the rest from reference TRBV5-1 and TRBJ1-3 gives the full variable domain: KAGVTQTPRYLIKTRGQQVTLSCSPISGHRSVSWYQQTPGQGLQFLFEYFSETQRNKGNFPGRFSGRQFSNSRSEMNVSTLELGDSALYLCASSLSAGTGANSGNTIYFGEGSWLTVV.